This TCR beta chain came from a study of blood T cell repertoires in COVID-19. This CDR3 is built from 14 residues. V was trimmed by 4 bases and J by 4 bases, leaving 11 bases between them. Germline V gives CDR1 LGHNA, CDR2 YSLEER. Repertoires were generated with immunoSEQ multiplex PCR, while TCRdb's copy carries only in-frame clones and drops some. Of around 370,000 clones listed, 85% to 90% are singletons. Sequences were obtained from peripheral blood. This chain connects TRBV4-3 to TRBJ2-1; tentative D call: TRBD2 (6 bases). The clonotype originates from a woman between 65 and 79 years old with COVID-19, enrolled during active disease. The CDR3 DNA follows: TGCGCCAGCAGCCTAAGCGGGTTTTACAATGAGCAGTTCTTC. It is translated as CASSLSGFYNEQFF.